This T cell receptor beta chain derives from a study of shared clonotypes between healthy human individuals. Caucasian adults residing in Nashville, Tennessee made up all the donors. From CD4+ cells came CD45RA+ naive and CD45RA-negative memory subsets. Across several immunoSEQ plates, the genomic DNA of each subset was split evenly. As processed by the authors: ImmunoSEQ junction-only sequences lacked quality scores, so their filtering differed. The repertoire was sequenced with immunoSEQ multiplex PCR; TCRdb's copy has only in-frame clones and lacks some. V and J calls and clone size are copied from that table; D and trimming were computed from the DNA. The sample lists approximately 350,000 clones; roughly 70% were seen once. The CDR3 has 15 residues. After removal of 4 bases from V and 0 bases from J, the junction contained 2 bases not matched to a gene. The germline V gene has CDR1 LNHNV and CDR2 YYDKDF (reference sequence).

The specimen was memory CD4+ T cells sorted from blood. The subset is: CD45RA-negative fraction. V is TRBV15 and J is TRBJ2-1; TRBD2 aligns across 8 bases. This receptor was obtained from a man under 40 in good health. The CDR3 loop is CATSMGTSSYNEQFF. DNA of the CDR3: TGTGCCACCAGCATGGGGACTAGCTCCTACAATGAGCAGTTCTTC.